A single sample is the source of the 26 T cell receptor beta chains below, sequenced in a study of blood T cell repertoires in COVID-19. Method: immunoSEQ multiplex PCR; TCRdb's copy keeps in-frame clones and lacks some. The sample lists about 100,000 clones, about nine tenths occurring once. The sequencing input was peripheral blood. All receptors come from a woman aged 50 to 65 with COVID-19, enrolled during active disease.

The chain employs TRBV29-1 and TRBJ2-1; tentatively, D is TRBD1 (6 bases). The V gene's germline CDR1 is SQVTM and CDR2 ANQGSEA. Trimming removed 4 bases from V and 0 bases from J, with 10 bases in between. The length of the CDR3 is 14 residues. CDR3 nucleotides: TGCAGCGTTGCAGGACAGTACTCCTACAATGAGCAGTTCTTC. Protein: CSVAGQYSYNEQFF.

The chain is built from TRBV11-3 and TRBJ1-6; tentative D call: TRBD1 (5 bases). The germline CDR1 and CDR2 sequences are SGHNT and YENEEA. The CDR3 contains 14 residues. Trimming took 5 bases from V and 3 from J, leaving 8 bases between them. CDR3 protein: CASSPGLYNSPLHF. The CDR3, as DNA: TGTGCCAGCAGCCCGGGACTCTATAATTCACCCCTCCACTTT.

The chain has TRBV19 and TRBJ1-1, with D possibly matching TRBD1 (5 bases). V lost 6 bases, J lost 4 bases, and 15 bases lay in between. The CDR3 is made up of 14 amino acids. Germline values: CDR1 LNHDA, CDR2 SQIVND (reference sequence). CDR3 sequence (DNA): TGTGCCAGTAGCACCGGACAAAAGCTCACTGAAGCTTTCTTT. It yields the protein CASSTGQKLTEAFF.

The V gene is TRBV9, the J gene TRBJ1-2; 7 bases align to TRBD1. The CDR3 is 12 amino acids. V trimming: 6 bases; J trimming: 8 bases; junction bases outside the gene matches: 7. Germline lookup yields CDR1 SGDLS and CDR2 YYNGEE. The CDR3 protein is CASNDRVGGYTF. DNA for the CDR3: TGTGCCAGCAACGACAGGGTCGGAGGCTACACCTTC.

This rearrangement joins TRBV11-2 to TRBJ1-5, with TRBD1 matching over 12 bases. The ends lost 3 bases at V and 4 bases at J; junction bases unmatched: 7. Germline values: CDR1 SGHAT, CDR2 FQNNGV. This CDR3 contains 17 residues. The chain's CDR3 is CASSFGTGGWGNQPQHF. Written as DNA, the CDR3 is TGTGCCAGCAGCTTTGGGACAGGGGGCTGGGGAAATCAGCCCCAGCATTTT. Based on the CDR3 plus reference TRBV11-2 and TRBJ1-5, the full variable domain is EAGVAQSPRYKIIEKRQSVAFWCNPISGHATLYWYQQILGQGPKLLIQFQNNGVVDDSQLPKDRFSAERLKGVDSTLKIQPAKLEDSAVYLCASSFGTGGWGNQPQHFGDGTRLSIL.

The V call is TRBV5-4, the J call TRBJ2-1, with 8 positions matching TRBD1. V lost 0 bases, J lost 10 bases, and 12 bases stayed unmatched. The CDR3 has 16 residues. Germline-derived CDR1 and CDR2 are SGHNT and YYREEE (reference sequence). CDR3 in DNA: TGTGCCAGCAGCTTGGCCTGGACAGGGACTTCCGGAGAGCAGTTCTTC. This encodes CASSLAWTGTSGEQFF.

The chain carries TRBV10-3 and TRBJ1-1, with unresolved D. This CDR3 has 12 residues. Trimming took off 3 bases at V and 10 bases at J, with 12 bases between the two ends. CDR1 and CDR2 (germline): ENHRY, SYGVKD. CDR3 sequence: CAISDTAARAFF. The CDR3 nucleotides are TGTGCCATCAGTGACACGGCCGCTAGAGCTTTCTTT.

This clone was recorded only once. This chain joins TRBV5-1 and TRBJ1-1, with TRBD1 matching 7 bases. Per germline, CDR1 SGHRS and CDR2 YFSETQ. There are 15 residues in the CDR3. V lost 3 bases to trimming and J lost 5 bases; unmatched junction nucleotides: 10. The CDR3 region has the DNA TGCGCCAGCAGCTCCAGGACAGGCTCTTCGACTGAAGCTTTCTTT. It is translated as CASSSRTGSSTEAFF.

The J gene is TRBJ1-5, the V gene TRBV21-1. TRBV21-1 is recorded as a pseudogene. The CDR3 is made up of 15 amino acids. This CDR3 reads CASSKARGDNQPQHF. In nucleotides, the CDR3 is TGTGCCAGCAGCAAAGCGCGGGGTGACAATCAGCCCCAGCATTTT.

V gene TRBV10-3 combines with J gene TRBJ2-7, with D perhaps TRBD1 (5 bases). V shed 0 bases and J shed 2 bases, with 14 bases lying between them. Germline CDR1 ENHRY, CDR2 SYGVKD. The CDR3 has 16 amino acids. This CDR3 reads CAISESSRVDPYEQYF. The CDR3 DNA reads TGTGCCATCAGTGAGTCGAGCAGGGTGGACCCCTACGAGCAGTACTTC.

This sequence joins TRBV9 and TRBJ2-2; 9 positions agree with TRBD2. Trimming took 4 bases from V and 7 from J; bases not matched to a gene: 11. Germline V gene sequence: CDR1 SGDLS, CDR2 YYNGEE. The CDR3 consists of 16 residues. CDR3 DNA sequence: TGTGCCAGCAGCCCCAGAGGCGGGGGGGCCGGCGGGGAGCTGTTTTTT. Translated, it gives CASSPRGGGAGGELFF.

The chain is built from TRBV4-1 and TRBJ1-5; no reliable D call. Germline loops: CDR1 MGHRA, CDR2 YSYEKL. V shed 0 bases and J shed 3 bases, with 6 bases lying between them. The CDR3 length is 14 residues. The CDR3 reads CASSQDIPNQPQHF. For the CDR3, the DNA is TGCGCCAGCAGCCAAGATATCCCCAATCAGCCCCAGCATTTT.

The rearrangement joins TRBV10-3 to TRBJ1-1; 9 nucleotides match TRBD1. The V gene end was trimmed by 6 bases and the J gene end by 1 base; junction bases not matched to a gene: 3. CDR3 length: 14 amino acids. Per germline, CDR1 ENHRY and CDR2 SYGVKD. The CDR3 DNA sequence: TGTGCCATCAGCATGGACAGGGGGAACACTGAAGCTTTCTTT. Amino acid sequence: CAISMDRGNTEAFF.

The chain combines TRBV9 with TRBJ2-1; perhaps TRBD2 as D (5 bases). V was pared by 6 bases and J by 9 bases, with 13 bases between. Germline V gene sequence: CDR1 SGDLS, CDR2 YYNGEE. The CDR3 runs 12 residues. The CDR3 here is CASTFREGEQFF. Written as DNA, the CDR3 is TGTGCCAGCACCTTCCGGGAAGGTGAGCAGTTCTTC.

The chain combines TRBV6-1 with TRBJ2-7; 12 nucleotides agree with TRBD2. The V gene end was trimmed by 2 bases and the J gene end by 3 bases; junction bases not matched to a gene: 2. The CDR3 is made up of 15 amino acids. Germline lookup yields CDR1 MNHNS and CDR2 SASEGT. The DNA for the CDR3 is TGTGCCAGCAGTGAAACTAGCGGGGGGATCTACGAGCAGTACGTC. Protein product: CASSETSGGIYEQYV.

About this clone itself: The same CDR3 is also encoded by other DNA sequences in this sample. The V call is TRBV5-1, the J call TRBJ2-5; 8 bases line up with TRBD1. There are 14 residues in the CDR3. Germline loops: CDR1 SGHRS, CDR2 YFSETQ. V was pared by 2 bases and J by 1 base, with 1 base of the junction left unmatched. Here the CDR3 reads CASSLQGVQETQYF. The CDR3 DNA reads as TGCGCCAGCAGCTTACAGGGGGTCCAAGAGACCCAGTACTTC.

This sequence joins TRBV6-5 and TRBJ1-4, with a weak D call TRBD1 (5 bases). Trimming took off 8 bases at V and 6 bases at J, with 19 bases between the two ends. From germline, CDR1 is MNHEY and CDR2 SVGAGI. This CDR3 is built from 15 residues. CDR3 residues: CASRWGGVGDEKLFF. CDR3 sequence (DNA): TGTGCCAGCCGCTGGGGAGGGGTGGGGGATGAAAAACTGTTTTTT.

This sequence joins TRBV4-1 and TRBJ1-1; 7 bases map to TRBD1. Germline loops: CDR1 MGHRA, CDR2 YSYEKL. The CDR3 covers 15 residues. V shed 1 base, J shed 1 base, and the junction held 3 bases outside the gene matches. The CDR3 protein is CASSQVTGENTEAFF. The CDR3 coding sequence is TGCGCCAGCAGCCAAGTCACAGGGGAGAACACTGAAGCTTTCTTT.

The rearrangement links TRBV6-1 to TRBJ1-5, with D possibly being TRBD1 (6 bases). Germline-derived CDR1 and CDR2 are MNHNS and SASEGT. The CDR3 extends over 17 amino acids. Trimming stripped 3 bases from V and 1 base from J, with 16 bases between. The CDR3 DNA follows: TGTGCCAGCAGTGACTGGTTCAGGGGTGGAAGCAATCAGCCCCAGCATTTT. As protein: CASSDWFRGGSNQPQHF.

This chain joins TRBV28 and TRBJ1-5; 7 bases agree with TRBD1. The CDR3 consists of 15 residues. The V gene's germline CDR1 is MDHEN and CDR2 SYDVKM. V dropped 4 bases and J dropped 5; count of bases not matched to a gene: 8. CDR3 sequence reads: CASSSLDRADQPQHF. The CDR3 coding sequence is TGTGCCAGCAGTTCCCTTGACAGGGCTGATCAGCCCCAGCATTTT.

This chain links TRBV12-3 or TRBV12-4 with TRBJ1-1, with D unresolved. The CDR3 has 13 amino acids. The V end lost 6 bases, the J end lost 2 bases, and 10 bases lay between the germline ends. The DNA of the CDR3 is TGTGCCAGCAGAATTGGGCTAAACACTGAAGCTTTCTTT. As protein: CASRIGLNTEAFF.

The gene calls are TRBV7-8 and TRBJ2-2; TRBD2 matches 7 bases. The CDR3 extends over 16 amino acids. Germline V lookup: CDR1 SGHVS, CDR2 FQNEAQ. J was trimmed by 4 bases and V by 1 base; bases with no gene match: 6. CDR3 region: CASSLDKRGGTGELFF. DNA for the CDR3: TGTGCCAGCAGCTTAGATAAGCGGGGAGGCACCGGGGAGCTGTTTTTT.

This chain uses TRBV15 with TRBJ1-2, with TRBD1 as a possible D gene (6 bases). The CDR3 extends over 14 amino acids. CDR1 is LNHNV and CDR2 is YYDKDF in the germline V gene (reference sequence). Deletions cut 8 bases from V and 1 base from J, with 14 bases between. CDR3 nucleotide sequence: TGTGCCACCGGTCTAACAGGGCTTAACTATGGCTACACCTTC. It translates to CATGLTGLNYGYTF.

About this clone itself: Other nucleotide sequences from this sample produce the same CDR3. The chain is built from TRBV7-9 and TRBJ2-3; 9 nucleotides agree with TRBD1. The CDR3 runs 13 residues. V dropped 5 bases and J dropped 6; count of bases not matched to a gene: 3. Germline V gives CDR1 SEHNR, CDR2 FQNEAQ (reference sequence). CDR3 loop: CASSLDRGDTQYF. CDR3 in DNA: TGTGCCAGCAGCCTCGACAGGGGGGATACGCAGTATTTT.

The gene calls are TRBV24-1 and TRBJ2-5; D may be TRBD2 (6 bases). There are 16 residues in the CDR3. Germline loops: CDR1 KGHDR, CDR2 SFDVKD. Trimming took off 6 bases at V and 3 bases at J, with 19 bases between the two ends. The CDR3 loop reads CATSSFTGDRKETQYF. The CDR3 region has the DNA TGTGCCACCAGTTCCTTTACGGGGGACCGAAAAGAGACCCAGTACTTC.

The genes are TRBV12-3 or TRBV12-4 and TRBJ1-1, with no clear D. The V end lost 3 bases, the J end lost 1 base, and 6 bases lay between the germline ends. This CDR3 is built from 13 residues. CDR3 in amino acids: CASSFTANTEAFF. The CDR3 coding sequence is TGTGCCAGCAGTTTTACAGCGAACACTGAAGCTTTCTTT.